Below are 3 T cell receptor beta chains sequenced from a single sample in a study of technical replicates of blood from a few donors. Sequencing used immunoSEQ multiplex PCR; TCRdb keeps in-frame clones, though not all of them. The sample lists 91,000 or so clones, less than 95% occurring once. The source material was T cells isolated from PBMCs. Source of these receptors: a human donor in good health.

The chain has TRBV6-6 and TRBJ1-5; TRBD1 matches at 8 bases. The CDR3 length is 15 residues. V shed 6 bases and J 6 bases; nucleotides not matched to a gene: 10. Germline values: CDR1 MNHNY, CDR2 SVGAGI (reference sequence). The CDR3 reads CASRTQGADLQPQHF. The CDR3 region has the DNA TGTGCCAGCAGGACCCAGGGGGCTGATCTTCAGCCCCAGCATTTT.

The chain uses TRBV7-6 and TRBJ2-2; TRBD2 is a possible D gene (6 bases). Germline V lookup: CDR1 SGHVS, CDR2 FNYEAQ. Trimming took 5 bases from V and 6 from J, leaving 13 bases between them. The CDR3 has 14 residues. CDR3 sequence reads: CASSRDFPAGELFF. DNA for the CDR3: TGTGCCAGCAGCCGGGACTTCCCGGCCGGGGAGCTGTTTTTT.

On this clone: The junction shows a germline mismatch at one end, possibly a read error. J is TRBJ2-3 and V is TRBV7-7; D remains unclear. This CDR3 has 13 residues. Germline loops: CDR1 SSHAT, CDR2 FNYEAQ (reference sequence). CDR3 sequence (DNA): TGTGCTAGCAGCTTAGACTTCACAGATACGCAGTATTTT. It encodes CASSLDFTDTQYF.